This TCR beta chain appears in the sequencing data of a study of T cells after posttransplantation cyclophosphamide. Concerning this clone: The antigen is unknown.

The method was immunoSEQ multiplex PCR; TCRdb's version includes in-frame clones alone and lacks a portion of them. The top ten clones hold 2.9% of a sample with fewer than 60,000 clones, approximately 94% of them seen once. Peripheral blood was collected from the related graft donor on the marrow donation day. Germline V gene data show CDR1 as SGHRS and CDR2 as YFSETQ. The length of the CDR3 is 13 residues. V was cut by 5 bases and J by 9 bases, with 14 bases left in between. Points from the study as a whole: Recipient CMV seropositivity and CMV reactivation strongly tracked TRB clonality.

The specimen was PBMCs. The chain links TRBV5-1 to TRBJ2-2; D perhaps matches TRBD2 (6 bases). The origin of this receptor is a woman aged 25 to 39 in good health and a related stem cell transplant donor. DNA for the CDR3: TGCGCCAGCAGTTTTGGCGGGGATCGGGAGCTGTTTTTT. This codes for CASSFGGDRELFF.